The source of this T cell receptor beta chain is a study of blood T cell repertoires in COVID-19. Trimming took 7 bases from V and 2 from J, leaving 11 bases between them. Germline CDR1 is SGHAT and CDR2 is FQNNGV. The CDR3 contains 14 residues. Original processing methods: Amplification of reference gene primers was used by the study to estimate nucleated cell counts. The method was immunoSEQ multiplex PCR; TCRdb's version includes in-frame clones alone and lacks a portion of them. D and trimming come from the DNA, and the V and J calls and clone size come from that table. The repertoire holds hundreds of thousands of clones, with around 91% as singletons. Each participant's cohort was designated according to participant-reported clinical history.

This chain links TRBV11-2 with TRBJ2-2; D is perhaps TRBD1 (6 bases). Sequencing used PBMCs or T cells enriched from blood (not recorded which). This clonotype was sampled from a man in his thirties or forties who had recovered from COVID-19. CDR3 loop: CASKRGSNTGELFF. The CDR3 DNA reads as TGTGCCAGCAAAAGGGGGAGTAACACCGGGGAGCTGTTTTTT.